Below, 3 T cell receptor beta chains from the same sample are listed, as sequenced in a study of memory CD4+ T cells and cytomegalovirus serostatus. The sort gate was single viable CD3+CD4+CD8-CD45RO+ cells for memory CD4+ T cells. Profiling relied on immunoSEQ multiplex PCR, and the TCRdb table lists in-frame clones only, not all of them. The sample has some 64,000 clones, approximately 85% seen once. Sequenced: memory CD4+ T cells from blood. The receptors here all came from an adult in good health and CMV-seronegative.

The chain links TRBV11-2 to TRBJ1-3; D gene unclear. V dropped 1 base and J dropped 0 bases, with 7 bases sitting between them. The CDR3 contains 15 residues. Per the germline V gene, CDR1 is SGHAT and CDR2 is FQNNGV. The CDR3 loop reads CASSLVSSSGNTIYF. DNA for the CDR3: TGTGCCAGCAGCTTAGTCAGCAGCTCTGGAAACACCATATATTTT.

The rearrangement uses TRBV11-2 and TRBJ2-7; 9 nucleotides match TRBD1. Losses at the gene ends were 5 bases for V and 3 bases for J; bases not matched to a gene: 11. Germline loops: CDR1 SGHAT, CDR2 FQNNGV. There are 16 residues in the CDR3. The CDR3 sequence is CASSPLGRTGVYEQYF. In DNA, the CDR3 is TGTGCCAGCAGCCCGTTGGGTAGGACAGGGGTCTACGAGCAGTACTTC.

V usage is TRBV7-3 and J usage is TRBJ2-2, with 10 bases fitting TRBD2. With 3 bases clipped from V and 4 bases from J, the junction kept 2 bases outside the gene matches. The germline V gene has CDR1 SGHTA and CDR2 FQGTGA. This CDR3 has 15 residues. In DNA form, the CDR3 reads TGTGCCAGCAGCTTTAAGCGGGGGGGCACCGGGGAGCTGTTTTTT. Translated, it gives CASSFKRGGTGELFF.